This T cell receptor (beta chain) is from a study of early T cells in non-severe SARS-CoV-2 infection. Study-level information: Chains from this unsorted whole-blood bulk RNA could not be paired. Study-wide results and limits: The VDJdb matching leaned toward anti-spike CD8 responses and overlooked private and CD4 specificities.

Each single cDNA molecule received a unique molecular identifier. In TCRdb, the 5' RACE reads were re-called with MiXCR into one record per CDR3 protein. The repertoire includes some 39,000 distinct CDR3 sequences, about 4% of them detected once, and around 2.9% sits in the top ten. The junction had 10 bases not matched to a gene; V was cut back by 5 bases and J by 9 bases. The CDR3 is 14 residues long. Per the germline V gene, CDR1 is SGHNT and CDR2 is YYREEE (reference sequence). This clonotype was observed at least ten times. The antigen is undetermined. The sequence was obtained from an adult who was a healthcare worker with PCR-confirmed SARS-CoV-2 infection or an uninfected control (not recorded which). The sample comprised whole blood. The rearrangement uses TRBV5-4 and TRBJ2-1; the match to TRBD2 covers 8 bases. The CDR3 here is CASRRAGAGPEQFF. The CDR3 DNA is TGTGCCAGCAGACGAGCGGGGGCGGGACCTGAGCAGTTCTTC.